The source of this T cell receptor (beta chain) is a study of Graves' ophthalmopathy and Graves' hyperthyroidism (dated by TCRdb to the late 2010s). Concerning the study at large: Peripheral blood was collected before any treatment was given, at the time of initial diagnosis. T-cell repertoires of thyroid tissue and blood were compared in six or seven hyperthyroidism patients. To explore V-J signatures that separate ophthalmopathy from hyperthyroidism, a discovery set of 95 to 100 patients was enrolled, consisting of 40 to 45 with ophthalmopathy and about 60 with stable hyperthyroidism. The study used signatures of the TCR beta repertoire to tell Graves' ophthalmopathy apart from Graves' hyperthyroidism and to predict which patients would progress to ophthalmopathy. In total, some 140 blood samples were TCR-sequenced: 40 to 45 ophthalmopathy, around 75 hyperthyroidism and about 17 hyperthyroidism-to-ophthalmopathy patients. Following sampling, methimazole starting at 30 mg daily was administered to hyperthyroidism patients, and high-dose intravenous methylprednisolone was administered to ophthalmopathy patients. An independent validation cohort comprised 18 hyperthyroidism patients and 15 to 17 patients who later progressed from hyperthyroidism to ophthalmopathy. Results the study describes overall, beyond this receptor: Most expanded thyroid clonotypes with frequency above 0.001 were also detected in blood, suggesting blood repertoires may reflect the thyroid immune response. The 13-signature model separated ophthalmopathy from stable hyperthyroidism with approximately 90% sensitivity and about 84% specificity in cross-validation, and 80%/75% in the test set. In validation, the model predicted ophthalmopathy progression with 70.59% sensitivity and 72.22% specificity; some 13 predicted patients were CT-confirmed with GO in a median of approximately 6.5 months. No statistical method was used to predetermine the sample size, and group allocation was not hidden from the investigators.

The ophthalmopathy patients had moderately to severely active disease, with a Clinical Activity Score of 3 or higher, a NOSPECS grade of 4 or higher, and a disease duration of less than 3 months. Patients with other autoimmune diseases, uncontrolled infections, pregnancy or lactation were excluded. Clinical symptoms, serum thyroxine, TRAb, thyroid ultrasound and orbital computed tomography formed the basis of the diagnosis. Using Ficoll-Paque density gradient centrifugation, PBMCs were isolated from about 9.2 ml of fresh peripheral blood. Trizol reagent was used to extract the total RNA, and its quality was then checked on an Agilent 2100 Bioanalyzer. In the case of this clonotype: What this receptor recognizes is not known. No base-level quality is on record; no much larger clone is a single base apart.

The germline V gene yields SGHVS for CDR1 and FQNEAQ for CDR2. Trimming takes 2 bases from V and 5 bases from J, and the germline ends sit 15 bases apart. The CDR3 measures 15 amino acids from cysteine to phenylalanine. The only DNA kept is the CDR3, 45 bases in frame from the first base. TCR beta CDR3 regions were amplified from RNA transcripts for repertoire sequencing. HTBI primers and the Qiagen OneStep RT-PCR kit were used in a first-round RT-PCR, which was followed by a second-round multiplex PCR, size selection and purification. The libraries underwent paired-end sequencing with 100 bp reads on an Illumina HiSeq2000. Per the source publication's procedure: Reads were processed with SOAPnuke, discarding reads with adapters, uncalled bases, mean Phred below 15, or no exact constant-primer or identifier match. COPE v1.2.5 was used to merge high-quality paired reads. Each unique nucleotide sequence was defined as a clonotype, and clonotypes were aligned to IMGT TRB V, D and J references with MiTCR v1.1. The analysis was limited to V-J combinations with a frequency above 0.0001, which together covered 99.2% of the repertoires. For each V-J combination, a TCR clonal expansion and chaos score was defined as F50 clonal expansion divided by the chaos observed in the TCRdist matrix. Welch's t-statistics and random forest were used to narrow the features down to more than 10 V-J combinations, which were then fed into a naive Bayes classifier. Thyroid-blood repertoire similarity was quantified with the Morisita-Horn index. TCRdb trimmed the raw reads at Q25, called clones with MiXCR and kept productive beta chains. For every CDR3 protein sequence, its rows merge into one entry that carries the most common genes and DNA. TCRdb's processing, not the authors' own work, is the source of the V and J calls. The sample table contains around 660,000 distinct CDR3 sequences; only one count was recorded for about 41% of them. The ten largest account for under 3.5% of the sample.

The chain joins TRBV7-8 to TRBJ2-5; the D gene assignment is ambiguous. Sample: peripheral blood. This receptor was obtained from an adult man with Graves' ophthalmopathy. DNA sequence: TGTGCCAGCAGCTTAAGACCGACCGAGTGGGAGACCCAGTACTTC. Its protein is CASSLRPTEWETQYF.